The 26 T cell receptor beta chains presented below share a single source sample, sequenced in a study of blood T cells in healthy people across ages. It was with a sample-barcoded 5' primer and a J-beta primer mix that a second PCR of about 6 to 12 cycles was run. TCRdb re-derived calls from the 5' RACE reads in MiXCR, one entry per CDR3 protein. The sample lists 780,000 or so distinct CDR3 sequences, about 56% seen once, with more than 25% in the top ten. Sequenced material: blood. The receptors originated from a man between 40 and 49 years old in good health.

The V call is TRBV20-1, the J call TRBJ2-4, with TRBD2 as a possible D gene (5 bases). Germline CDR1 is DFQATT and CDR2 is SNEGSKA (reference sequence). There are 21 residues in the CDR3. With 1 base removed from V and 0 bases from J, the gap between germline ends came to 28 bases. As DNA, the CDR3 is TGCAGTGCTAGAGCTTTTTTAGTCCCTAGCCCAAGTATGCTAGCCAAAAACATTCAGTACTTC. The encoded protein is CSARAFLVPSPSMLAKNIQYF.

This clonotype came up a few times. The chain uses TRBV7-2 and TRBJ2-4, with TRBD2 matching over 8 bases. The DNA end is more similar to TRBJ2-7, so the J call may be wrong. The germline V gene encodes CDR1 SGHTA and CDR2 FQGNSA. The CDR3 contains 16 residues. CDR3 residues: CASSLLSGSSAYEQYF. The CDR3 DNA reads TGTGCCAGCAGCCTTCTGAGCGGGAGTAGTGCCTACGAGCAGTACTTC.

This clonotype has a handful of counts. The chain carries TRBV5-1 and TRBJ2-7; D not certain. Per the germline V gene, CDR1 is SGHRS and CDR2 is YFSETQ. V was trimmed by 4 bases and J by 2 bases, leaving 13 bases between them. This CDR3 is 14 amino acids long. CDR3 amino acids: CASSPLHLAYEQYF. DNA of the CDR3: TGCGCCAGCAGCCCTCTACACCTGGCCTACGAGCAGTACTTC.

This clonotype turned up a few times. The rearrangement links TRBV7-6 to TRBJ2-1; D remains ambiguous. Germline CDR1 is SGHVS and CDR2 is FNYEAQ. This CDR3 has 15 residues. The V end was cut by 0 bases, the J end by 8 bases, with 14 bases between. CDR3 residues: CASSLAQQLLHEQFF. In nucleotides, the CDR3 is TGTGCCAGCAGCTTAGCCCAACAGTTGTTACATGAGCAGTTCTTC.

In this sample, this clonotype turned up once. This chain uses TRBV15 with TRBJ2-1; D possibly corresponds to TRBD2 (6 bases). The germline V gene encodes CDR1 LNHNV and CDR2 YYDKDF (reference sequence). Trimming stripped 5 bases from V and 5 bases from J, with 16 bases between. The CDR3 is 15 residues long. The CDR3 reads CATSPNVLADNEQFF. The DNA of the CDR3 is TGTGCCACCAGCCCTAATGTACTAGCCGACAATGAGCAGTTCTTC.

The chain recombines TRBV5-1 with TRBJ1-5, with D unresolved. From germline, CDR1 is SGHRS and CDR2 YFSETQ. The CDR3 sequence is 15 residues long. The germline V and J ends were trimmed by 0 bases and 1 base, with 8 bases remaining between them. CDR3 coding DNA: TGCGCCAGCAGCTTGGGGGAAGGGAGCAATCAGCCCCAGCATTTT. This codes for CASSLGEGSNQPQHF. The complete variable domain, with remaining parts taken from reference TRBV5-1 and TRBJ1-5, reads KAGVTQTPRYLIKTRGQQVTLSCSPISGHRSVSWYQQTPGQGLQFLFEYFSETQRNKGNFPGRFSGRQFSNSRSEMNVSTLELGDSALYLCASSLGEGSNQPQHFGDGTRLSIL.

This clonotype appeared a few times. The CDR3, as DNA: TGTGCCAGCAGTGGAACCTCGACTAGCACCGAGACCCAGTACTTC. This gives the protein CASSGTSTSTETQYF. V usage is TRBV6-5 and J usage is TRBJ2-5; 7 nucleotides line up with TRBD2. V shed 5 bases and J 5 bases; nucleotides not matched to a gene: 11. Germline CDR1 is MNHEY and CDR2 is SVGAGI. The CDR3 consists of 15 residues.

CDR3 protein: CSARRLAGGDTQYF. The CDR3 DNA sequence: TGCAGTGCTAGAAGACTAGCGGGGGGAGATACGCAGTATTTT. The chain uses TRBV20-1 and TRBJ2-3; 13 nucleotides line up with TRBD2. V was clipped by 2 bases and J by 5 bases; unmatched bases: 1. This CDR3 is built from 14 residues. In germline, CDR1 is DFQATT, CDR2 SNEGSKA (reference sequence).

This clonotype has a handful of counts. This CDR3 reads CASSRYAGTETDTQYF. DNA of the CDR3: TGTGCCAGCAGCCGTTACGCCGGGACAGAGACAGATACGCAGTATTTT. The chain couples TRBV4-2 to TRBJ2-3; 7 bases match TRBD1. The CDR3 sequence is 16 residues long. J lost 3 bases, V lost 4 bases, and 10 bases had no gene match. Looked up from germline, CDR1 is LGHNA and CDR2 is YNFKEQ.

The CDR3 loop reads CASSLGGTGSQETQYF. The DNA of the CDR3 is TGTGCCAGCAGCTTAGGCGGGACAGGGTCCCAAGAGACCCAGTACTTC. The rearrangement links TRBV11-1 to TRBJ2-7; TRBD1 agrees at 9 bases. The J call may be faulty, since TRBJ2-5 better matches the DNA end. Germline lookup yields CDR1 SGHAT and CDR2 FQDESV (reference sequence). This CDR3 is built from 16 residues.

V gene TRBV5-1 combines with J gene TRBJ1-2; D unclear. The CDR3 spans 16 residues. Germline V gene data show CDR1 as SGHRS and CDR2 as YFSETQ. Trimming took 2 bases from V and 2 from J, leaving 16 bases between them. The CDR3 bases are TGCGCCAGCAGCTTTAGGAGTGCGGAAATCAACTATGGCTACACCTTC. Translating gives CASSFRSAEINYGYTF.

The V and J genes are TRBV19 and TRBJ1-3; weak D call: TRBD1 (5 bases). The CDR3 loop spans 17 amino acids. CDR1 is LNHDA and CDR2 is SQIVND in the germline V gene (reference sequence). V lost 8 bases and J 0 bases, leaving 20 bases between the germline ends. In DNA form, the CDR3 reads TGTGCCAGTTCCGTGGGGGAGGGAAGCCTCTCTGGAAACACCATATATTTT. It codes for CASSVGEGSLSGNTIYF.

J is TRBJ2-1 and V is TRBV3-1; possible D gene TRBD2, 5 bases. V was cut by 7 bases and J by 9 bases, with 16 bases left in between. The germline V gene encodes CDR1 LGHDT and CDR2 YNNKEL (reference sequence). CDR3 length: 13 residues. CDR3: CASIVSIGGEQFF. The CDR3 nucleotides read TGTGCCAGCATCGTAAGCATCGGAGGTGAGCAGTTCTTC.

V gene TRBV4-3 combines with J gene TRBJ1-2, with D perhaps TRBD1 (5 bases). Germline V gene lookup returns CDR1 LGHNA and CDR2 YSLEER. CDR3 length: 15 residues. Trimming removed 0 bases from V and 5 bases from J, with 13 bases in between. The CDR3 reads CASSQDWRDAYGYTF. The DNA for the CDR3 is TGCGCCAGCAGCCAAGATTGGAGGGACGCGTATGGCTACACCTTC.

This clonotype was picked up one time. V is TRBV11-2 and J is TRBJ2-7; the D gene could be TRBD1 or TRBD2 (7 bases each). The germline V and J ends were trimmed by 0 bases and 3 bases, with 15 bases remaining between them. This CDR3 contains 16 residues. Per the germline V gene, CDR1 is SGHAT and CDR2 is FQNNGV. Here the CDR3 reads CASSLEPGGGNYEQYF. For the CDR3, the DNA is TGTGCCAGCAGCTTAGAACCAGGGGGGGGAAACTACGAGCAGTACTTC.

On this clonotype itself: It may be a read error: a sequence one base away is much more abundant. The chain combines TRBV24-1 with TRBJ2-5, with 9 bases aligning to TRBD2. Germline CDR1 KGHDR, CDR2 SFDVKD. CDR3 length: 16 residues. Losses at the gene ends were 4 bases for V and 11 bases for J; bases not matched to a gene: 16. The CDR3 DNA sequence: TGTGCCACCAGTGACGGGGGTCAGAGCGGGAGGAATAAGCAGTACTTC. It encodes CATSDGGQSGRNKQYF.

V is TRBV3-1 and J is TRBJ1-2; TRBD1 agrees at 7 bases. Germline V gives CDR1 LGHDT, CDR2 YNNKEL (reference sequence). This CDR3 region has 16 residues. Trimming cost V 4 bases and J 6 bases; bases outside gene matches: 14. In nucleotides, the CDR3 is TGTGCCAGCAGCCGAACAGGGGATAGGCCTTTGGATGGCTACACCTTC. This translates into CASSRTGDRPLDGYTF.

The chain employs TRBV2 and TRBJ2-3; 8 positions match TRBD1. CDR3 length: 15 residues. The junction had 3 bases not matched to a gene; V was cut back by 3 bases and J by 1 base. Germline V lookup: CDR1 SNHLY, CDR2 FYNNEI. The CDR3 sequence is CASSDDRGRTDTQYF. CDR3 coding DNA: TGTGCCAGCAGTGATGACAGGGGACGCACAGATACGCAGTATTTT.

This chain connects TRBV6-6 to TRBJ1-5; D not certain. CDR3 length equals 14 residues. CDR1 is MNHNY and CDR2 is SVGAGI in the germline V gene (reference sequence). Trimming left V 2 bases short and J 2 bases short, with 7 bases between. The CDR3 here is CASSYITGNQPQHF. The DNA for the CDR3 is TGTGCCAGCAGTTACATTACTGGCAATCAGCCCCAGCATTTT.

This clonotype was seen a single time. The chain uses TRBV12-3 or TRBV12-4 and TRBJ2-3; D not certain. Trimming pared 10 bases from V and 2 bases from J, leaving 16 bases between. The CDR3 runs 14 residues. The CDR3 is CANRPGTNTDTQYF. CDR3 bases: TGTGCCAACAGACCCGGAACTAACACAGATACGCAGTATTTT.

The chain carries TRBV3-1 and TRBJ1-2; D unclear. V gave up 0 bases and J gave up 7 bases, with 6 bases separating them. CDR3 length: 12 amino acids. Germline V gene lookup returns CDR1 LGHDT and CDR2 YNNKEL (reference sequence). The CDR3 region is CASSQDQTGYTF. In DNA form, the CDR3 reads TGTGCCAGCAGCCAAGACCAGACTGGCTACACCTTC.

Written as DNA, the CDR3 is TGTGCCAGCAGTTTAGCGGGAGAACGTGACGAGCAGTACTTC. Translated: CASSLAGERDEQYF. The chain has TRBV25-1 and TRBJ2-7; TRBD2 agrees at 9 bases. The CDR3 is made up of 14 amino acids. Germline V gene sequence: CDR1 MGHDK, CDR2 SYGVNS. The V segment lost 5 bases and the J segment 5 bases; nucleotides outside the gene matches: 7.

The CDR3 is CASRGQRGFGDTQYF. The CDR3 DNA is TGTGCCAGCAGAGGCCAGCGGGGGTTCGGGGATACGCAGTATTTT. V usage is TRBV6-6 and J usage is TRBJ2-3; 8 bases line up with TRBD2. This CDR3 has 15 residues. Trimming removed 6 bases from V and 6 bases from J; junction bases left unmatched: 11. Germline loops: CDR1 MNHNY, CDR2 SVGAGI (reference sequence).

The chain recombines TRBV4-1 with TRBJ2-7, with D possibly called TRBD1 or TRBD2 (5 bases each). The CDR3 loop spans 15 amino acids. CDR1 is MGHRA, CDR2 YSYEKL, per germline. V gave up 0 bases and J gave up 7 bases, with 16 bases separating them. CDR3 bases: TGCGCCAGCAGCCAAGATACGGAATGGGACGATGAGCAGTACTTC. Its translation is CASSQDTEWDDEQYF.

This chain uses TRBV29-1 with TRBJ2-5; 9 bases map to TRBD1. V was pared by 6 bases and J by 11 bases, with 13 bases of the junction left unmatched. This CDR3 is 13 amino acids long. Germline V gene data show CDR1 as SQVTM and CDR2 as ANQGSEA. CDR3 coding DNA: TGCAGCGTGGGACAGGGCTCCTACAATGAGCAGTACTTC. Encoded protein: CSVGQGSYNEQYF.

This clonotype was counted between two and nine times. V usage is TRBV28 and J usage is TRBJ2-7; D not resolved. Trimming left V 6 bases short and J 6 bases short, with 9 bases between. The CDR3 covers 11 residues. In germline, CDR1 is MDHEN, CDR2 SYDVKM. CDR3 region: CASSSPGEQYF. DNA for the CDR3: TGTGCCAGCAGCTCCCCTGGCGAGCAGTACTTC.